A selection of T cell receptor beta chains follows, all from one sample in a study of post-analysis software for immune sequencing data. From the PCR reads, TCRdb called clonotypes with MiXCR, one entry per CDR3 protein. The sample contains 650,000 to 900,000 distinct CDR3 sequences, 46% of which appear only once. Material for sequencing was blood. These receptors were taken from a girl between 5 and 17 years old with multiple sclerosis. CDR3s include the opening cysteine and the closing phenylalanine or tryptophan. Fields, in order: V gene, D gene, clone size, J gene, CDR3 DNA, CDR3 protein. A D gene is named only where the DNA matches it firmly. Expanded clones get a size class; other rows say once, few or many, or leave the size out.

V: TRBV5-1; D: TRBD2; size: .; J: TRBJ2-7; DNA: TGCGCCAGCAGCCCCCCTACTAGCGGGAGAGTCACCTACGAGCAGTACTTC; CDR3: CASSPPTSGRVTYEQYF
V: TRBV29-1; D: TRBD2; size: few; J: TRBJ2-7; DNA: TGCAGCGTTGAAGGGACGGGGACTAGAATACGGGAGCAGTACTTC; CDR3: CSVEGTGTRIREQYF
V: TRBV15; D: TRBD2; size: .; J: TRBJ2-5; DNA: TGTGCCACCAGCAGACCGACTAGCGGGAAAACCCAGTACTTC; CDR3: CATSRPTSGKTQYF
V: TRBV29-1; D: .; size: .; J: TRBJ2-1; DNA: TGCAGCTGCTACCGGGACTTCCACAATGAGCAGTTCTTC; CDR3: CSCYRDFHNEQFF
V: TRBV28; D: .; size: .; J: TRBJ2-1; DNA: TGTGCCAGCAGTTTAGCTAGCGTGGGTCCAAACAATGAGCAGTTCTTC; CDR3: CASSLASVGPNNEQFF
V: TRBV20-1; D: .; size: .; J: TRBJ2-6; DNA: TGCAGTGCTAGAGTCCGCTCTGGGGCCAACGTCCTGACTTTC; CDR3: CSARVRSGANVLTF
V: TRBV5-1; D: .; size: few; J: TRBJ1-1; DNA: TGCGCCAGCAGCTTGGTAGGGGCCACTGAAGCTTTCTTT; CDR3: CASSLVGATEAFF
V: TRBV6-1; D: TRBD2; size: few; J: TRBJ2-7; DNA: TGTGCCAGCAGAGTGACTAGCGGTGATGGTTACGAGCAGTACTTC; CDR3: CASRVTSGDGYEQYF
V: TRBV10-3; D: .; size: .; J: TRBJ1-1; DNA: TGTGCCATCAAAGGGAGGGGTCCTGAGACTGAAGCTTTCTTT; CDR3: CAIKGRGPETEAFF
V: TRBV5-1; D: .; size: .; J: TRBJ2-5; DNA: TGCGCCAGCAGCTTGCGACTTGGAGAGACCCAGTACTTC; CDR3: CASSLRLGETQYF
V: TRBV6-6; D: .; size: .; J: TRBJ2-7; DNA: TGTGCCAGCAGTTACTCGAAAGCGGCTGGGCCGAAGGACGAGCAGTACTTC; CDR3: CASSYSKAAGPKDEQYF
V: TRBV4-3; D: .; size: few; J: TRBJ2-1; DNA: TGCGCCAGCAGCCAAGATCTCTCGGCAGGCCTCCTGAGCGATGAGCAGTTCTTC; CDR3: CASSQDLSAGLLSDEQFF
V: TRBV7-6; D: TRBD2; size: few; J: TRBJ2-3; DNA: TGTGCCAGCAGCTTAGCTGCGATAGCGGGAGCCCGCCCAGATACGCAGTATTTT; CDR3: CASSLAAIAGARPDTQYF
V: TRBV20-1; D: .; size: .; J: TRBJ2-7; DNA: TGCAGTGCTAGAGATCTGGGCGCCTACGAGCAGTACTTC; CDR3: CSARDLGAYEQYF
V: TRBV5-5; D: .; size: .; J: TRBJ2-3; DNA: TGTGCCAGCAGCCACCCGGGAAGGACAGATACGCAGTATTTT; CDR3: CASSHPGRTDTQYF
V: TRBV7-9; D: .; size: .; J: TRBJ2-7; DNA: TGTGCCAGCAGGCGAACCGTCGAGCAGTACTTC; CDR3: CASRRTVEQYF
V: TRBV5-1; D: TRBD2; size: .; J: TRBJ2-3; DNA: TGCGCCAGCAGGCTTTATAGCGGGAGCTCGGATACGCAGTATTTT; CDR3: CASRLYSGSSDTQYF
V: TRBV7-2; D: TRBD2; size: .; J: TRBJ2-5; DNA: TGTGCCAGCAGCTTAACCCCTAGCGGATACGGACAAGAGACCCAGTACTTC; CDR3: CASSLTPSGYGQETQYF
V: TRBV27; D: TRBD1; size: few; J: TRBJ1-5; DNA: TGTGCCAGCAGTACAGGGGGCGACCAGCCCCAGCATTTT; CDR3: CASSTGGDQPQHF
V: TRBV3-1; D: .; size: .; J: TRBJ2-5; DNA: TGTGCCAGCAGCCCTCGCCGACAGCAAGAGACCCAGTACTTC; CDR3: CASSPRRQQETQYF
V: TRBV20-1; D: TRBD2; size: .; J: TRBJ2-1; DNA: TGCAGTGCTAGAAAGGGAGGGCCCTCCTACGAGCAGTTCTTC; CDR3: CSARKGGPSYEQFF
V: TRBV20-1; D: .; size: once; J: TRBJ1-5; DNA: TGCAGTGCGAGGAGGACAGATGAAAGTCAGCCCCAGCATTTT; CDR3: CSARRTDESQPQHF
V: TRBV20-1; D: .; size: few; J: TRBJ2-5; DNA: TGCAGTGCTAGAGCTCCGGGAGAGACCCAGTACTTC; CDR3: CSARAPGETQYF
V: TRBV9; D: .; size: .; J: TRBJ2-1; DNA: TGTGCCAGCAGCGACCAACACGAGCAGTTCTTC; CDR3: CASSDQHEQFF
V: TRBV20-1; D: TRBD2; size: .; J: TRBJ2-1; DNA: TGCAGTGCACACCCGCGGGACCGACTAGCGGGGAGCTACAATGAGCAGTTCTTC; CDR3: CSAHPRDRLAGSYNEQFF
V: TRBV7-3; D: .; size: .; J: TRBJ1-1; DNA: TGTGCCAGCAGCTCCCTACCGGGGACTGAAGCTTTCTTT; CDR3: CASSSLPGTEAFF
V: TRBV20-1; D: TRBD2; size: .; J: TRBJ2-1; DNA: TGCAGTGCGCCGCTAGCGGGAGGGCCCTATGAGCAGTTCTTC; CDR3: CSAPLAGGPYEQFF
V: TRBV2; D: TRBD1; size: few; J: TRBJ1-2; DNA: TGTGCCAGCAGAGAACCGGGACAGGGCTATGGCTACACCTTC; CDR3: CASREPGQGYGYTF
V: TRBV5-1; D: .; size: .; J: TRBJ2-7; DNA: TGCACCAGCAGCCTGGCCGTGGACACCCAATACGAGCAGTACTTC; CDR3: CTSSLAVDTQYEQYF
V: TRBV6-2/TRBV6-3; D: .; size: .; J: TRBJ2-7; DNA: TGTGCCAGTTGGGGGACCGACAGCTCCTACGAGCAGTACTTC; CDR3: CASWGTDSSYEQYF
V: TRBV15; D: TRBD1; size: .; J: TRBJ1-2; DNA: TGTGCCACCAGCAGAGATGGTGTTGGACAGGGAGGGGTCTATGGCTACACCTTC; CDR3: CATSRDGVGQGGVYGYTF
V: TRBV10-3; D: .; size: .; J: TRBJ2-1; DNA: TGTGCCACCGCGGCTACCAATGAGCAGTTCTTC; CDR3: CATAATNEQFF
V: TRBV28; D: TRBD2; size: .; J: TRBJ2-1; DNA: TGTGCCAGCAGGCTCCCCACTAGCGACGGTGAGCAGTTCTTC; CDR3: CASRLPTSDGEQFF
V: TRBV6-5; D: TRBD2; size: .; J: TRBJ2-3; DNA: TGTGCCGGCAGTCGCGGGGGAACAGATACGCAGTATTTT; CDR3: CAGSRGGTDTQYF
V: TRBV7-3; D: TRBD2; size: once; J: TRBJ2-2; DNA: TGTGCCAGCAGGTTAAGCGGGGGGAACACCGGGGAGCTGTTTTTT; CDR3: CASRLSGGNTGELFF
V: TRBV5-1; D: .; size: .; J: TRBJ2-5; DNA: TGCGCCGGCAGTGTTAGGGGCCAAGAGACCCAGTACTTC; CDR3: CAGSVRGQETQYF
V: TRBV7-3; D: .; size: .; J: TRBJ2-1; DNA: TGTGCCAGCAGCTTAAACCAGCTAGCTGAGGATGAGCAGTTCTTC; CDR3: CASSLNQLAEDEQFF
V: TRBV21-1; D: .; size: few; J: TRBJ2-7; DNA: TGTGCCAGCAGAAGCCTGGGACAGACTACCTACGAGCAGTACTTC; CDR3: CASRSLGQTTYEQYF
V: TRBV27; D: .; size: few; J: TRBJ1-2; DNA: TGTGCCAGCAGTCCTCTGGACAAACCCTATGGCTACACCTTC; CDR3: CASSPLDKPYGYTF
V: TRBV30; D: .; size: few; J: TRBJ1-1; DNA: TGTGCCTGGAGCCTTAGGGGGAGCACTGAAGCTTTCTTT; CDR3: CAWSLRGSTEAFF
V: TRBV28; D: .; size: .; J: TRBJ2-3; DNA: TGTGCCAGCACCACGGCAGGGGCGTTCGAAGATACGCAGTATTTT; CDR3: CASTTAGAFEDTQYF
V: TRBV19; D: .; size: .; J: TRBJ2-6; DNA: TGTGCCAGTATTGGATGGGGTACTGGGGCCAACGTCCTGACTTTC; CDR3: CASIGWGTGANVLTF
V: TRBV29-1; D: .; size: few; J: TRBJ2-3; DNA: TGCAGCGTGCAGGGGACTAACACAGATACGCAGTATTTT; CDR3: CSVQGTNTDTQYF
V: TRBV5-1; D: TRBD1; size: .; J: TRBJ1-4; DNA: TGCGCCAGCAGCTCACAGGGGAATTACGAAAAACTGTTTTTT; CDR3: CASSSQGNYEKLFF
V: TRBV28; D: .; size: few; J: TRBJ2-7; DNA: TGTGCCAGCAGTCTCCAAACCCCGGGACACCACAGTTACGAGCAGTACTTC; CDR3: CASSLQTPGHHSYEQYF
V: TRBV7-2; D: .; size: .; J: TRBJ2-3; DNA: TGTGCCAGCAGCCGAGGGTCGGGGTTTAGCACAGATACGCAGTATTTT; CDR3: CASSRGSGFSTDTQYF
V: TRBV12-3/TRBV12-4; D: .; size: .; J: TRBJ2-6; DNA: TGTGCCAGCAGTTTACCCCTCCAGTCGCTGGGGTCCTCTGGGGCCAACGTCCTGACTTTC; CDR3: CASSLPLQSLGSSGANVLTF
V: TRBV6-5; D: .; size: .; J: TRBJ2-7; DNA: TGTGCCAGCAGCCCTAGGGTGGGGGGCTCTACCTACGAGCAGTACTTC; CDR3: CASSPRVGGSTYEQYF
V: TRBV12-3/TRBV12-4; D: .; size: few; J: TRBJ1-5; DNA: TGTGCCAGCAGTTTAGGCAAAACAGTGTTCAATCAGCCCCAGCATTTT; CDR3: CASSLGKTVFNQPQHF
V: TRBV24-1; D: .; size: .; J: TRBJ2-6; DNA: TGTGCCACCAGTGTTAGCAGGTCTGGCTCTGGGGCCAACGTCCTGACTTTC; CDR3: CATSVSRSGSGANVLTF